These 24 T cell receptor beta chains came from one sample sequenced in a study of blood T cell repertoires in COVID-19. TCRdb's copy holds only in-frame clones and misses some; the assay was immunoSEQ multiplex PCR. Altogether roughly 260,000 clones are present, roughly 86% being singletons, with the ten largest covering over 2%. Sequenced: peripheral blood. The source is a woman between 45 and 60 years old with acute or convalescent COVID-19.

This sequence joins TRBV5-1 and TRBJ2-2, with no clear D. CDR3 length equals 14 residues. Deletions cut 2 bases from V and 2 bases from J, with 7 bases between. Germline-derived CDR1 and CDR2 are SGHRS and YFSETQ. As DNA, the CDR3 is TGCGCCAGCAGCTTAACAGCCAACACCGGGGAGCTGTTTTTT. Translated: CASSLTANTGELFF.

The table lists this clone with a count of one. The rearrangement uses TRBV3-1 (or the pseudogene TRBV3-2) and TRBJ2-1; 7 nucleotides agree with TRBD1. The CDR3 loop spans 18 amino acids. Germline V gene lookup returns CDR1 LGHDT and CDR2 YNNKEL (reference sequence). Unmatched junction bases numbered 20, after V lost 5 bases and J lost 7 bases. The chain's CDR3 is CASSYNSMTGNIRNEQFF. In DNA form, the CDR3 reads TGTGCCAGCAGCTACAACTCAATGACAGGGAATATTAGGAATGAGCAGTTCTTC.

The J gene is TRBJ2-6, the V gene TRBV4-1; TRBD1 agrees at 10 bases. Germline V gene data show CDR1 as MGHRA and CDR2 as YSYEKL. The V segment lost 3 bases and the J segment 4 bases; nucleotides outside the gene matches: 6. This CDR3 contains 17 residues. CDR3 bases: TGCGCCAGCAGCCAGAAGGACAGGGGGGCCGGGGCCAACGTCCTGACTTTC. It translates to CASSQKDRGAGANVLTF.

CDR3 in DNA: TGTGCCAGCAGCGCCATTAATGAAAAACTGTTTTTT. Its translation: CASSAINEKLFF. V and J are TRBV9 and TRBJ1-4; D call uncertain. This CDR3 is 12 amino acids long. The ends were cut back, 3 bases at V and 4 bases at J, with 4 bases in the middle. Germline V gene sequence: CDR1 SGDLS, CDR2 YYNGEE.

J is TRBJ1-4 and V is TRBV18; tentatively, D is TRBD1 (5 bases). Trimming removed 6 bases at V and 7 bases at J, with 18 bases between. CDR3 size: 15 residues. In germline, CDR1 is KGHSH, CDR2 LQKENI. CDR3: CASSPGGSRGEKLFF. CDR3 bases: TGTGCCAGCTCCCCCGGGGGGAGTCGCGGTGAAAAACTGTTTTTT.

The DNA for the CDR3 is TGTGCCAGCAGGTACACAGATACGCAGTATTTT. Protein product: CASRYTDTQYF. The chain combines TRBV2 with TRBJ2-3; D gene unclear. Germline-derived CDR1 and CDR2 are SNHLY and FYNNEI. Trimming removed 6 bases from V and 2 bases from J, with 3 bases in between. CDR3 length equals 11 residues. Based on the CDR3 plus reference TRBV2 and TRBJ2-3, the full variable domain is EPEVTQTPSHQVTQMGQEVILRCVPISNHLYFYWYRQILGQKVEFLVSFYNNEISEKSEIFDDQFSVERPDGSNFTLKIRSTKLEDSAMYFCASRYTDTQYFGPGTRLTVL.

The V and J genes are TRBV3-1 (or the pseudogene TRBV3-2) and TRBJ2-7; weak D call: TRBD1 (6 bases). Trimming stripped 1 base from V and 0 bases from J, with 7 bases between. The germline gives CDR1 LGHDT, CDR2 YNNKEL (reference sequence). CDR3 size: 14 residues. The CDR3 DNA reads TGTGCCAGCAGCCAAGCAGGGGACTCCTACGAGCAGTACTTC. Translated: CASSQAGDSYEQYF.

This chain uses TRBV18 with TRBJ2-3; possible D gene TRBD1, 6 bases. The V gene's germline CDR1 is KGHSH and CDR2 LQKENI. Trimming cost V 1 base and J 4 bases, with 15 bases left between them. There are 16 residues in the CDR3. Here the CDR3 DNA reads TGTGCCAGCTCACCACAGGGCAGGGGTGACGCAGATACGCAGTATTTT. Protein: CASSPQGRGDADTQYF.

The chain uses TRBV3-1 (or the pseudogene TRBV3-2) and TRBJ2-1; the match to TRBD2 covers 8 bases. The CDR3 consists of 16 residues. The ends lost 0 bases at V and 6 bases at J; junction bases unmatched: 7. From germline, CDR1 is LGHDT and CDR2 YNNKEL (reference sequence). CDR3 sequence: CASSQDLAGILNEQFF. CDR3 DNA: TGTGCCAGCAGCCAAGATCTAGCGGGTATCCTCAATGAGCAGTTCTTC.

This chain uses TRBV6-2 or TRBV6-3 with TRBJ1-2; D is possibly TRBD1 (5 bases). The V gene's germline CDR1 is MNHEY and CDR2 SVGEGT. Trimming left V 2 bases short and J 7 bases short, with 11 bases between. This CDR3 has 13 residues. For the CDR3, the DNA is TGTGCCAGCAGTTACGCGGGGCGCGGTGGCTACACCTTC. This encodes CASSYAGRGGYTF.

The J gene is TRBJ1-2, the V gene TRBV6-5; 8 nucleotides match TRBD1. Germline V lookup: CDR1 MNHEY, CDR2 SVGAGI. The junction had 7 bases not matched to a gene; V was cut back by 6 bases and J by 4 bases. The CDR3 contains 14 residues. CDR3 DNA sequence: TGTGCCAGCAGCGAGGACAGGGAGGGCTATGGCTACACCTTC. Protein sequence: CASSEDREGYGYTF.

This clone was detected once. This chain links TRBV5-1 with TRBJ1-6, with 10 nucleotides matching TRBD1. V gave up 8 bases and J gave up 8 bases; unmatched junction bases: 10. Germline values: CDR1 SGHRS, CDR2 YFSETQ. This CDR3 contains 15 residues. The chain's CDR3 is CASKIGTGEDSPLHF. The CDR3 DNA sequence: TGCGCCAGTAAAATCGGGACAGGGGAAGATTCACCCCTCCACTTT.

The chain recombines TRBV27 with TRBJ1-2, with 9 positions matching TRBD1. Losses at the gene ends were 6 bases for V and 7 bases for J; bases not matched to a gene: 9. This CDR3 contains 14 residues. From germline, CDR1 is MNHEY and CDR2 SMNVEV (reference sequence). The CDR3, as DNA: TGTGCCAGCAGAAGCCGGGACAGGGAGGGTGGCTACACCTTC. It codes for CASRSRDREGGYTF.

V gene TRBV29-1 combines with J gene TRBJ1-2, with D unclear. The CDR3 runs to 13 residues. Germline values: CDR1 SQVTM, CDR2 ANQGSEA. V was trimmed by 7 bases and J by 4 bases, leaving 16 bases between them. The chain's CDR3 is CSADTEQTYGYTF. CDR3 bases: TGCAGCGCTGACACCGAACAAACCTATGGCTACACCTTC.

V gene TRBV3-1 (or the pseudogene TRBV3-2) combines with J gene TRBJ1-6, with TRBD1 matching 7 bases. Looked up from germline, CDR1 is LGHDT and CDR2 is YNNKEL (reference sequence). CDR3 length: 15 residues. The junction had 2 bases not matched to a gene; V was cut back by 2 bases and J by 4 bases. In DNA, the CDR3 is TGTGCCAGCAGCCAAAGGGACAGATATAATTCACCCCTCCACTTT. This codes for CASSQRDRYNSPLHF.

The chain links TRBV5-1 to TRBJ2-1, with 12 bases aligning to TRBD2. Germline CDR1 SGHRS, CDR2 YFSETQ. V was pared by 4 bases and J by 0 bases, with 11 bases of the junction left unmatched. The CDR3 is made up of 19 amino acids. This CDR3 is CASSPRLAGALSSYNEQFF. The CDR3 DNA is TGCGCCAGCAGCCCCAGACTAGCGGGAGCCCTCAGCTCCTACAATGAGCAGTTCTTC.

V usage is TRBV5-1 and J usage is TRBJ2-3; perhaps TRBD2 as D (6 bases). This CDR3 contains 16 residues. The V and J ends lost 3 bases and 0 bases respectively, with 14 bases between them. In germline, CDR1 is SGHRS, CDR2 YFSETQ. The CDR3 region is CASSSIRGRSTDTQYF. The CDR3 nucleotides are TGCGCCAGCAGCTCGATTCGTGGGAGGAGCACAGATACGCAGTATTTT.

The chain is built from TRBV7-2 and TRBJ2-7; TRBD2 matches at 15 bases. Looked up from germline, CDR1 is SGHTA and CDR2 is FQGNSA. The CDR3 covers 18 residues. The ends lost 5 bases at V and 5 bases at J; junction bases unmatched: 13. The CDR3 region is CASSITGLAGGPLDEQYF. As DNA, the CDR3 is TGTGCCAGCAGCATAACCGGACTAGCGGGAGGGCCCCTCGACGAGCAGTACTTC. Drawing the rest from reference TRBV7-2 and TRBJ2-7, the complete variable domain is GAGVSQSPSNKVTEKGKDVELRCDPISGHTALYWYRQSLGQGLEFLIYFQGNSAPDKSGLPSDRFSAERTGGSVSTLTIQRTQQEDSAVYLCASSITGLAGGPLDEQYFGPGTRLTVT.

CDR3 nucleotides: TGTGCCAGCAGCCCCCGGACAGGGGGGACAGATACGCAGTATTTT. This codes for CASSPRTGGTDTQYF. The chain has TRBV13 and TRBJ2-3; 10 bases map to TRBD1. The CDR3 is made up of 15 amino acids. The germline CDR1 and CDR2 sequences are PRHDT and FYEKMQ (reference sequence). J was trimmed by 3 bases and V by 5 bases; bases with no gene match: 5.

The CDR3 loop reads CASSHPRTEAFF. The CDR3, as DNA: TGTGCCAGCAGCCACCCGAGGACAGAAGCTTTCTTT. The chain employs TRBV3-1 (or the pseudogene TRBV3-2) and TRBJ1-1, with D possibly matching TRBD1 (5 bases). V lost 3 bases and J 8 bases, leaving 10 bases between the germline ends. This CDR3 contains 12 residues. Germline-derived CDR1 and CDR2 are LGHDT and YNNKEL (reference sequence).

For this clone: The sample has other DNA sequences that encode this CDR3 too. V gene TRBV5-1 combines with J gene TRBJ2-1; 7 nucleotides agree with TRBD2. The CDR3 sequence is 15 residues long. J lost 4 bases, V lost 0 bases, and 4 bases had no gene match. Germline CDR1 and CDR2: SGHRS and YFSETQ. CDR3 sequence reads: CASSLGSSGYNEQFF. The DNA for the CDR3 is TGCGCCAGCAGCTTGGGATCTAGCGGATACAATGAGCAGTTCTTC.

The chain joins TRBV19 to TRBJ2-3, with TRBD2 as a possible D gene (5 bases). V lost 7 bases and J 1 base, leaving 12 bases between the germline ends. The CDR3 runs to 14 residues. Looked up from germline, CDR1 is LNHDA and CDR2 is SQIVND (reference sequence). In nucleotides, the CDR3 is TGTGCCAGTAAAAATAGCGCGGGCACAGATACGCAGTATTTT. It specifies CASKNSAGTDTQYF.

This clone was detected only a few times. The gene calls are TRBV15 and TRBJ1-5, with D possibly TRBD1 on 6 matching bases. The V gene lost 2 bases and the J gene lost 2 bases, with 16 bases spanning the gap. CDR1 is LNHNV, CDR2 YYDKDF, per germline (reference sequence). The CDR3 loop spans 17 amino acids. The CDR3 region is CATSRTTLQGRNQPQHF. CDR3 DNA sequence: TGTGCCACCAGCAGAACGACACTACAGGGCCGCAATCAGCCCCAGCATTTT.

This chain connects TRBV5-6 to TRBJ2-7; the D is unclear. V shed 4 bases and J shed 3 bases, with 8 bases lying between them. Germline-derived CDR1 and CDR2 are SGHDT and YYEEEE. The CDR3 spans 12 residues. CDR3 amino acids: CASSQRGYEQYF. The CDR3 nucleotides are TGTGCCAGCAGCCAGCGCGGCTACGAGCAGTACTTC. Variable domain in full (rest from reference TRBV5-6 and TRBJ2-7): DAGVTQSPTHLIKTRGQQVTLRCSPKSGHDTVSWYQQALGQGPQFIFQYYEEEERQRGNFPDRFSGHQFPNYSSELNVNALLLGDSALYLCASSQRGYEQYFGPGTRLTVT.